This T cell receptor beta chain was observed in a study of cytomegalovirus exposure and HLA in healthy donors (dated by TCRdb to the late 2010s). Broadly, across the study: An earlier analysis of several hundred of the donors reported approximately 270 Gb of sequence data and more than 90 million unique TCR beta sequences from 150 million to 200 million T cells. Rather than drawing on any new phenotypic data, the later analysis identified candidate immune exposures from TCR beta sequences and the way those sequences occurred across donors. The genetic ancestry cluster associated with self-reported Caucasian donors included around 76% of the approximately 410 genotyped donors. The number of donors typed differed by locus, with about 629-630 for A, B, C, DRB1 and DQB1, around 560 for DQA1, nearly 610 for DPA1, and some 450 for DPB1. In an earlier analysis of a few hundred of the donors, high-throughput TCR beta sequencing was used to judge whether each TCR beta V gene segment behaved as functional or pseudogenic. Besides the first cohort of approximately 710 subjects, a separate validation cohort made up of around 120 different subjects was used. A later analysis re-examined previously published TCR beta repertoires from several hundred donors and added high-resolution HLA genotyping to investigate patterns of TCR occurrence. Every discovery cohort repertoire had been produced on one sequencing platform. Four or five DR-DQ haplotypes were handled as single units for association and clustering, since linkage in the cohort was strong. An early release that covered some 630 HLA-typed donors contained approximately 300 gigabases of sequencing data and 65 million to 100 million unique TCR sequences. The study aimed to test whether signatures of past pathogen exposure could be identified by cataloging public T cell receptors. A later genetic analysis used genome-wide SNP genotypes for about 65% of the roughly 700 donors, treating that subset as a discovery cohort. The T cell repertoires of 666 subjects were profiled by immunosequencing and related to cytomegalovirus serostatus. To predict cytomegalovirus infection status, the study brought together high-throughput TCR immunosequencing, statistical association of individual TCRs with disease status, and machine learning. Donor age, sex, ethnicity and CMV serostatus were compiled alongside the repertoire data. Both class I and class II loci were covered by HLA typing, at four-digit resolution. On average, around 240,000 unique TCR beta nucleotide sequences were sequenced per donor among a few hundred genotyped donors of the cohort, with roughly 19% of those sequences being non-productive.

The CDR3 has 14 amino acids, counting the end cysteine and phenylalanine. CDR3 DNA is the only sequence kept; it has 42 bases, read in frame from the first base. CDR1 and CDR2 (SGHDN, FVKESK) derive from the germline V gene. V is reduced by 6 bases and J by 4 bases, leaving a spacing of 14 bases between them. Library preparation employed the immunoSEQ multiplex PCR assay. For the multiplex PCR, a mixture combining 60 forward primers for TCR Vbeta segments and 13 reverse primers for TCR Jbeta segments was used. A multiplex PCR assay on genomic DNA amplified the CDR3 region of rearranged TCR beta genes. On the Illumina HiSeq System, the amplified TCR beta libraries were sequenced as 87-base-pair reads. As for the authors' bioinformatics: Across the 500 to 700 repertoires, a later analysis counted 78 million or so unique TCR beta chains, approximately 12 million of which were shared by at least two donors. A nearest-neighbor algorithm error-corrected the raw reads and collapsed the reads into unique sequences, merging closely related sequences to remove PCR and sequencing errors. V, D and J gene segments were assigned by aligning CDR3 sequences to IMGT reference sequences. For a sequence to be retained, a match of at least six nucleotides to both a V gene segment and a J gene segment was required. A rearrangement was called productive if the CDR3 had no stop codons and remained in frame with V and J, and every other rearrangement was called non-productive. CDR3 was defined according to IMGT convention as the region running from the second conserved V-encoded cysteine to the conserved J-encoded phenylalanine. The earlier analysis of about 610 of the donors excluded sequences that lacked an unambiguous match to a single V gene segment. An earlier analysis of almost 600 of the donors classified V segments as functional when productive rearrangements were above 56.7% and as segregating when the standard deviation between donors was above 5%. To diagnose cytomegalovirus status from the catalog of TCR beta chain sequences, a statistical classification framework was built. In a later analysis, V and J genes were assigned by comparing TCR nucleotide sequences against IMGT/GENE-DB human TR gene sequences. A later analysis assigned CDR3 sequences and most-parsimonious VDJ recombination scenarios with the TCRdist pipeline. In a later analysis, each TCR beta chain was defined by its CDR3 amino acid sequence together with its V-gene family, and reads without a unique V-gene family were excluded. In a later analysis, 500 to 650 highly shared, low-generation-probability nucleotide sequences were removed to address suspected cross-contamination and a sequencing artifact. In a later analysis, a clonal expansion index for each public chain was calculated from normalized within-repertoire ranks of inferred template counts. In a later analysis, generation probabilities were computed with a VDJ recombination model fitted to out-of-frame rearrangements, and the resulting probabilities were checked against IGoR. In a later analysis, hypergeometric tests were used to score TCR-TCR, TCR-HLA and TCR-CMV co-occurrence, with a repertoire-size bias correction applied to TCR pairs. False discovery rates were estimated in a later analysis by permuting HLA or CMV assignments 20 times. A later analysis grouped co-occurring TCRs with DBSCAN, adding TCRdist sequence similarity when clustering within HLA-allele-positive subsets. For co-occurrence clustering, repertoires with fewer than 30,000 or more than 120,000 public chains were excluded, along with a handful of repertoires with anomalous nucleotide sharing. The table was pulled from immuneACCESS by TCRdb, which kept in-frame rearrangements only. Such tables lose some clones; where checked, under half of the loss comes from unresolved V genes, and the rest has no known cause. The V and J calls and clone size were taken over from that table, and D and trimming were inferred from the DNA. Counted in this sample were more than 70,000 clones; about two thirds of them appeared once. More than 9.5% of the sample goes to the ten largest clones.

A word on this clone: Its specific antigen is unknown. No much larger clone is present one base from it, and per-base qualities are unavailable.

The full study reports these points: Cytomegalovirus status was reported to be diagnosed by the classifier with high specificity and sensitivity in both the original and validation cohorts. Sequencing depth was assumed to be roughly uniform across donors in the presence/absence analyses, though that assumption may not hold. In a later analysis, several top co-occurrence clusters were reported to appear linked to parvovirus B19, influenza, CMV and Epstein-Barr virus. Because counts were too low, about 15 rarely observed V segments, including chromosome 9 orphons, were left out of the earlier analysis of a few hundred of the donors. V-gene and J-gene trimming of TCR beta chains was associated with a missense DCLRE1C variant in a later genetic analysis, and the association was replicated in an independent cohort. Most TCR sequences were observed very rarely across donors, whereas some public TCRs were present in many individuals. Specific HLA alleles were associated with 15,000 to 20,000 TCR beta sequences at a false discovery rate of 0.05 in a later analysis. Some IMGT-functional V segments, including TRBV6-2 and TRBV6-3, could not be distinguished by the 87-base-pair reads and were therefore excluded. A later analysis found that most CMV-associated TCR beta chains appeared HLA-restricted, with HLA associations seemingly driven largely by CMV exposure. In a later analysis, TCR association rates were found to vary across HLA loci, with the most associated TCRs seen for DRB1 alleles and the fewest for HLA-C alleles. In an earlier analysis of some 540 of the donors, most TCR beta V segments appeared in productive rearrangements about 87% or about 30% of the time, broadly matching IMGT annotations. Compared with the roughly 600-donor mean, donors in an Asian-associated ancestry cluster had fewer N-insertions in productive TCRs, according to a later genetic analysis. The sequencing pipeline was judged likely to have produced a cluster of highly shared sequence variants as a technical artifact. A total of 150 to 200 TCR beta chains were listed by the study as associated with cytomegalovirus. In vitro tests confirmed that a few of the cytomegalovirus-associated TCR beta chains recognize cytomegalovirus antigens. For the cohort, immune exposure information was limited to CMV serostatus. Compared with equally common non-associated chains, HLA-associated TCR beta chains in a later analysis were more clonally expanded and had lower generation probabilities. It was suggested by the authors that the approach could potentially be generalized to other disease states and immunological phenotypes. A further reported finding was that TCR beta sequences accurately predicted the HLA-A and HLA-B alleles for most subjects in the first cohort. Correlated functional status among segregating V segments might be attributable to linkage disequilibrium, but an unknown experimental factor could not be ruled out. This cohort had only TCR beta chains sequenced, and the lack of alpha or paired-chain data limited which features could be detected. Because HLA typing was missing for some donors at each locus, association tests included only the typed subset. Strong co-occurrence of HLA alleles, especially DR and DQ, made assigning TCR associations to individual alleles difficult.

The cohort consisted of hundreds of healthy bone marrow donors. At the time of sampling, all cohort members were nominally healthy, though unrecorded immune exposures were likely present. The donor tested CMV seropositive and was one of the 289 seropositive cohort members. A peripheral blood sample was collected from each donor, and TCR beta sequencing was performed on peripheral blood mononuclear cells. The Qiagen DNeasy Blood Extraction Kit was used to extract genomic DNA from the blood cell samples. Sequenced material: PBMCs. This clonotype was sampled from a woman in her 50s in good health and CMV-seropositive. The V gene is TRBV14 and the J gene is TRBJ2-3; TRBD2 could be the D gene, as 6 bases match. The CDR3 corresponds to CASRFGGEADTQYF. Here is the DNA: TGTGCCAGCAGGTTCGGCGGGGAGGCAGATACGCAGTATTTT.